This TCR beta chain was recovered during a study of molecular identifiers for immune sequencing clone quantification. TCRdb fed the PCR reads into MiXCR, producing one record per CDR3 protein. Among some 650,000 distinct CDR3 sequences listed, about 20% were seen once. This CDR3 is built from 13 residues. Germline values: CDR1 SEHNR, CDR2 FQNEAQ (reference sequence). V lost 10 bases to trimming and J lost 4 bases, with 16 bases between them. Sequencing input: naive CD8+ T cells from blood, with Jurkat cell RNA spiked in. The subset: FACS-sorted CD8+CD4-CCR7+CD45RA+ naive T cells. This TCR was recovered from a human donor in good health. Some libraries in this study had Jurkat cell RNA spiked in. The chain has TRBV7-9 and TRBJ1-1; D may be TRBD1 (5 bases). The CDR3 region has the DNA TGTGCCACCGTTAATCTGGGGCCCACTGAAGCTTTCTTT. Translating it yields CATVNLGPTEAFF.